Sequencing of this T cell receptor (beta chain) was carried out in a study of early T cells in non-severe SARS-CoV-2 infection. Turning to the study itself: The sequenced material was bulk RNA from unsorted whole blood, and its chains were unpaired. Whole-study findings and limits: Sequences matched to VDJdb favored anti-spike CD8 responses, while private and CD4 specificities were missed.

In this sample, this clonotype turned up many times. The target antigen is unknown. Each CDR3 protein gets one entry after TCRdb re-called the 5' RACE reads with MiXCR. The sample lists under 20,000 distinct CDR3 sequences, approximately 6.1% occurring once. Input material: whole blood. The receptor was isolated from an adult who was a healthcare worker with PCR-confirmed SARS-CoV-2 infection or an uninfected control (not recorded which).

The CDR3 nucleotides are TGTGCCAGCAGTAGGGACGGACGAGGGGGAGAGACCCAGTACTTC. Translating it yields CASSRDGRGGETQYF. V is TRBV12-3 or TRBV12-4 and J is TRBJ2-5; D may be TRBD1 (6 bases). The ends were cut back, 5 bases at V and 4 bases at J, with 17 bases in the middle. The CDR3 length is 15 residues.